This TCR beta chain was documented in a study of blood T cell repertoires in COVID-19. Background on the study: The United States, Italy and Spain were the sources of the acute and convalescent COVID-19 samples. Sample material is recorded as cDNA or gDNA derived from T cells, B-cell-depleted T cells, or PBMCs.

CDR1 MDHEN and CDR2 SYDVKM come from the germline V gene. The CDR3 is 14 amino acids. V lost 7 bases and J lost 5; bases outside the gene matches: 6. The data were produced by immunoSEQ multiplex PCR, yet TCRdb's version contains in-frame clones alone and is incomplete. Here the sample spans around 170,000 clones, 74% being singletons. The source of this sequence is a woman older than 75 with acute or convalescent COVID-19. V and J are TRBV28 and TRBJ1-1; 11 bases match TRBD1. What was sequenced was peripheral blood. The DNA of the CDR3 is TGTGCCAGCACCTGGGACAGGGGGGGGACTGAAGCTTTCTTT. Protein: CASTWDRGGTEAFF.